These 9 T cell receptor beta chains originate from one sample sequenced in a study of cytomegalovirus exposure and HLA in healthy donors. PCR employed 60 Vbeta and 13 Jbeta primers. Generated by immunoSEQ multiplex PCR, the TCRdb table keeps only in-frame clones and is missing some. Of about 130,000 clones listed, 65% to 85% are singletons. The sample consisted of PBMCs. These receptors were obtained from a man aged 50-60 years in good health and CMV-seronegative.

The V and J genes are TRBV9 and TRBJ1-2, with unresolved D. CDR3 length: 15 residues. Germline CDR1 is SGDLS and CDR2 is YYNGEE. V dropped 0 bases and J dropped 0 bases, with 9 bases sitting between them. The CDR3: CASSVAVAANYGYTF. The DNA of the CDR3 is TGTGCCAGCAGCGTAGCGGTCGCGGCTAACTATGGCTACACCTTC. The full variable domain, completed using reference TRBV9 and TRBJ1-2, is DSGVTQTPKHLITATGQRVTLRCSPRSGDLSVYWYQQSLDQGLQFLIQYYNGEERAKGNILERFSAQQFPDLHSELNLSSLELGDSALYFCASSVAVAANYGYTFGSGTRLTVV.

The chain couples TRBV21-1 to TRBJ2-7; the table assigns TRBD2, which was not confirmed against the DNA. TRBV21-1 is designated a pseudogene. The CDR3 loop spans 15 amino acids. DNA for the CDR3: TGTGCCAGCAGCAAAGACGGCGGGAGTACCTACGAGCAGTACTTC. Protein sequence: CASSKDGGSTYEQYF.

This clone appeared once. The rearrangement links TRBV30 to TRBJ2-2; 7 positions agree with TRBD1. With 3 bases clipped from V and 4 bases from J, the junction kept 5 bases outside the gene matches. The germline gives CDR1 GTSNPN, CDR2 SVGIG (reference sequence). CDR3 length: 14 amino acids. CDR3 sequence reads: CAWRLTGTTGELFF. In DNA form, the CDR3 reads TGTGCCTGGAGATTGACAGGGACCACCGGGGAGCTGTTTTTT.

This chain joins TRBV15 and TRBJ2-3, with 7 nucleotides matching TRBD2. The CDR3 consists of 14 residues. CDR1 is LNHNV and CDR2 is YYDKDF in the germline V gene (reference sequence). V trimming: 5 bases; J trimming: 3 bases; junction bases outside the gene matches: 5. The CDR3 is CATSFRGGTDTQYF. Written as DNA, the CDR3 is TGTGCCACCAGCTTTCGCGGGGGTACAGATACGCAGTATTTT.

This clone was picked up one time. Relative to the germline gene, one junction end is altered; a read error may explain this. Additional DNA sequences in this sample encode the identical CDR3. The chain employs TRBV19 and TRBJ1-1; tentative D call: TRBD1 (5 bases). CDR3 length equals 13 residues. Germline V gene data show CDR1 as LNHDA and CDR2 as SQIVND (reference sequence). CDR3 bases: TGTGCCAGTACCCAAAGACAGTACACTGAAGCCTTCTTT. Translated, it gives CASTQRQYTEAFF.

This chain joins TRBV28 and TRBJ2-7; possible D gene TRBD1, 6 bases. Trimming removed 6 bases from V and 0 bases from J, with 15 bases in between. This CDR3 is 15 amino acids long. CDR1 and CDR2 (germline): MDHEN, SYDVKM. Written as DNA, the CDR3 is TGTGCCAGCAGGACGACAGGTTCGAGCTCCTACGAGCAGTACTTC. It codes for CASRTTGSSSYEQYF.

The rearrangement uses TRBV5-1 and TRBJ2-1, with a weak D call TRBD1 (6 bases). This CDR3 is built from 16 residues. Germline-derived CDR1 and CDR2 are SGHRS and YFSETQ. Trimming took off 4 bases at V and 0 bases at J, with 14 bases between the two ends. CDR3 bases: TGCGCCAGCAGCGGCAGGGGCCTGAGCTCCTACAATGAGCAGTTCTTC. Translation gives CASSGRGLSSYNEQFF.

CDR3: CASSPGLAANNEQFF. In nucleotides, the CDR3 is TGCGCCAGCAGCCCGGGACTAGCGGCCAACAATGAGCAGTTCTTC. V is TRBV5-1 and J is TRBJ2-1, with TRBD2 matching 11 bases. CDR3 size: 15 residues. Germline V lookup: CDR1 SGHRS, CDR2 YFSETQ. Trimming cost V 4 bases and J 5 bases; bases outside gene matches: 5.

This clone has only a few counts. The chain couples TRBV25-1 to TRBJ1-4; 11 nucleotides align to TRBD1. There are 15 residues in the CDR3. CDR1 is MGHDK, CDR2 SYGVNS, per germline. Trimming removed 5 bases from V and 8 bases from J; junction bases left unmatched: 7. The CDR3 sequence is CASSSHGQGAEKLFF. CDR3 coding DNA: TGTGCCAGCAGTAGCCACGGACAGGGGGCGGAAAAACTGTTTTTT.